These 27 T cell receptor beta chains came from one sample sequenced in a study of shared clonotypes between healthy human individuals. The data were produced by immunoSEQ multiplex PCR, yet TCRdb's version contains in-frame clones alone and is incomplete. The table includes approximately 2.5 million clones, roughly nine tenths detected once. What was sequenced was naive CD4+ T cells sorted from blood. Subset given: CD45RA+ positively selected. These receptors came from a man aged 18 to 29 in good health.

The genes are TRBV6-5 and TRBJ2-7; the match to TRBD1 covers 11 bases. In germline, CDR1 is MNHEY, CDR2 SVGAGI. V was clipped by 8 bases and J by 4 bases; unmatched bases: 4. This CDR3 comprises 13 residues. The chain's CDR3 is CASGQGAEYEQYF. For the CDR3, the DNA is TGTGCCAGCGGACAGGGGGCAGAGTACGAGCAGTACTTC.

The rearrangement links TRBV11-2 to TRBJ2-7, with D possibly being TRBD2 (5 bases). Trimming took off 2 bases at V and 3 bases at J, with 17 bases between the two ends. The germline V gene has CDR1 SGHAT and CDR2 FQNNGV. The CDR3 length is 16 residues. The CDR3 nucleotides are TGTGCCAGCAGCTTAAGGTTCGGAGCGGAGAACTACGAGCAGTACTTC. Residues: CASSLRFGAENYEQYF.

The DNA of the CDR3 is TGTGCCAGCAGCTCCTGGGCTGAGGGGGTTGCCAAAAACATTCAGTACTTC. It codes for CASSSWAEGVAKNIQYF. The J gene is TRBJ2-4, the V gene TRBV11-2; perhaps TRBD1 as D (6 bases). Germline CDR1 reads SGHAT; CDR2 reads FQNNGV. Trimming removed 4 bases at V and 1 base at J, with 17 bases between. The CDR3 loop spans 17 amino acids.

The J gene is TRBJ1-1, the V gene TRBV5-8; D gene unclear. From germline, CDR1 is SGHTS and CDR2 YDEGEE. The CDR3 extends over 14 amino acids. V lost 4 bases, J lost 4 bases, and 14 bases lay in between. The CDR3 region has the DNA TGTGCCAGCAGCCGTGCGCCTTTACGCACTGAAGCTTTCTTT. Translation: CASSRAPLRTEAFF.

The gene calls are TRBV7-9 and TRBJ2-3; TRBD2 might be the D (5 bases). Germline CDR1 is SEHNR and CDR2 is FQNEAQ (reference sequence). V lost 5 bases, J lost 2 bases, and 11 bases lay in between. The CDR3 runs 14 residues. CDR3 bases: TGTGCCAGCAGCCACAATGGACTCACAGATACGCAGTATTTT. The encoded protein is CASSHNGLTDTQYF.

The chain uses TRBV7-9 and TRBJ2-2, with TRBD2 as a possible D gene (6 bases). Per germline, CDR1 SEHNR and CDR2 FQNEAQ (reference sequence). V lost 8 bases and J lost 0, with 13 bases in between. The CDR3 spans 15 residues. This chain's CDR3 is CASWEDDSNTGELFF. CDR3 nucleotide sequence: TGTGCCAGCTGGGAGGATGATTCGAACACCGGGGAGCTGTTTTTT.

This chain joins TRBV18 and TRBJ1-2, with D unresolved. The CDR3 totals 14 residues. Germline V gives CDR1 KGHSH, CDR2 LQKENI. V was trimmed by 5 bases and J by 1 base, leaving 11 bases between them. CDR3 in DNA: TGTGCCAGCTCAGCCCTGGCCGTTAACTATGGCTACACCTTC. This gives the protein CASSALAVNYGYTF.

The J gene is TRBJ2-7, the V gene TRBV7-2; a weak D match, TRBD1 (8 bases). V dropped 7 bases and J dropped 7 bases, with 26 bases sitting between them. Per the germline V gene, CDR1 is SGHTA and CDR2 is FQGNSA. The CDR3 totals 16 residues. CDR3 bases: TGTGCCAGCAACTCTCCACCGACAGGGGAGGGTAGGGAGCAGTACTTC. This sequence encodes CASNSPPTGEGREQYF.

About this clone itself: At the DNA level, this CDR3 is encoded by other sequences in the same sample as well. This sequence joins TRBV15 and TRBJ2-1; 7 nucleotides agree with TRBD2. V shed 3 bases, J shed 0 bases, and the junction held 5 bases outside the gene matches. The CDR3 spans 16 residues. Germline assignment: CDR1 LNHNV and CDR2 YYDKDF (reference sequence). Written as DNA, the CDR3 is TGTGCCACCAGCAGGGAAGGCGGGAGCTCCTACAATGAGCAGTTCTTC. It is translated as CATSREGGSSYNEQFF.

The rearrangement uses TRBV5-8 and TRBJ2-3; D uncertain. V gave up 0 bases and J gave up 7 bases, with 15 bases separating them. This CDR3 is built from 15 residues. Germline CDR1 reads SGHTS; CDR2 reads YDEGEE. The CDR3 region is CASSLAVLMVNTQYF. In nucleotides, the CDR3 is TGTGCCAGCAGCTTGGCTGTCTTAATGGTGAATACGCAGTATTTT.

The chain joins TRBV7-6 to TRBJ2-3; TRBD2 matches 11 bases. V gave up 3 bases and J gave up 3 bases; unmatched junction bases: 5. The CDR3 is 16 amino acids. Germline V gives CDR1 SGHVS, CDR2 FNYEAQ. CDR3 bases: TGTGCCAGCAGCTTCACTAGCGGGAGTAATACAGATACGCAGTATTTT. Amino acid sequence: CASSFTSGSNTDTQYF.

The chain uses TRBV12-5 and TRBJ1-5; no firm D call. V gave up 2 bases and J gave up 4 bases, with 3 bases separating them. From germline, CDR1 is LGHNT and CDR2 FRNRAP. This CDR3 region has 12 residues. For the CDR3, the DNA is TGTGCTAGTGGTTTGAGAAATCAGCCCCAGCATTTT. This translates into CASGLRNQPQHF.

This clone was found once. CDR3 in DNA: TGTGCCAGCAGCCAAATCCTACCGGGACCCCGGCCGGACGAGCAGTACTTC. Its protein product is CASSQILPGPRPDEQYF. The chain combines TRBV14 with TRBJ2-7; either TRBD1 or TRBD2 may fit D (5 bases each). V lost 2 bases to trimming and J lost 5 bases, with 22 bases between them. This CDR3 is built from 17 residues. Germline loops: CDR1 SGHDN, CDR2 FVKESK.

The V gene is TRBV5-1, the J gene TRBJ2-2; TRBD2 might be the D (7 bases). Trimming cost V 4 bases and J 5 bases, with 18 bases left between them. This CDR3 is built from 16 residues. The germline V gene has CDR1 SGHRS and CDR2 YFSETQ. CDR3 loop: CASSPQGGGGTGELFF. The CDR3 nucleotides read TGCGCCAGCAGCCCCCAAGGGGGGGGCGGAACCGGGGAGCTGTTTTTT.

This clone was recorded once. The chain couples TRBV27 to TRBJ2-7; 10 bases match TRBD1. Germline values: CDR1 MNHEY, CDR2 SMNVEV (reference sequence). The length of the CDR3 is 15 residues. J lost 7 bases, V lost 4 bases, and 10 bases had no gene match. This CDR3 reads CASSSRDRGVGEQYF. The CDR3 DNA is TGTGCCAGCAGTTCCCGGGACAGGGGAGTGGGGGAGCAGTACTTC.

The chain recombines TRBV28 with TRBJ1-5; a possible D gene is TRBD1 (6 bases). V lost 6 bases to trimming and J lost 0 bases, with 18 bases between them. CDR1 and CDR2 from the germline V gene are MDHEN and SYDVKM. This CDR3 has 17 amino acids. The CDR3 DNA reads TGTGCCAGCAGCCCAGCAGGGGCATCTTTTAGCAATCAGCCCCAGCATTTT. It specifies CASSPAGASFSNQPQHF.

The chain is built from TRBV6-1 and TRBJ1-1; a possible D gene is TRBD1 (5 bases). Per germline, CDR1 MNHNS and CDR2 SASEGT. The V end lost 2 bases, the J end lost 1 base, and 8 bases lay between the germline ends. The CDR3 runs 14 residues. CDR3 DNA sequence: TGTGCCAGCAGTGAATGGGGACGGAACACTGAAGCTTTCTTT. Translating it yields CASSEWGRNTEAFF.

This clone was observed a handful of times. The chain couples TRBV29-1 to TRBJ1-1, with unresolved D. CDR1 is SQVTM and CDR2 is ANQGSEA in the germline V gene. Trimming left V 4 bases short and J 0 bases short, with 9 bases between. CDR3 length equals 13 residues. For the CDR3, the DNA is TGCAGCGTTGTCCAACGGCTGAACACTGAAGCTTTCTTT. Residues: CSVVQRLNTEAFF.

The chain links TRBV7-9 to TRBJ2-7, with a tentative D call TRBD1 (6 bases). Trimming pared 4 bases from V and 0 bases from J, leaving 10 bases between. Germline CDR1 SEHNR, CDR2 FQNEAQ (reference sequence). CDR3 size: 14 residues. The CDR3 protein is CASSSDSHSYEQYF. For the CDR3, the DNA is TGTGCCAGCAGCTCGGACAGTCACTCCTACGAGCAGTACTTC.

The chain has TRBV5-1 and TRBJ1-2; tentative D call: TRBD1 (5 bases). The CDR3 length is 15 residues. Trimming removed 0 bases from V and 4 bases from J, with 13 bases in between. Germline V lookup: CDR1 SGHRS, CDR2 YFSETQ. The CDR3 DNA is TGCGCCAGCAGCTTGGACTCAGGGCCCCCCTATGGCTACACCTTC. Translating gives CASSLDSGPPYGYTF. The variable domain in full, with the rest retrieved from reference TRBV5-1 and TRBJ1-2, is KAGVTQTPRYLIKTRGQQVTLSCSPISGHRSVSWYQQTPGQGLQFLFEYFSETQRNKGNFPGRFSGRQFSNSRSEMNVSTLELGDSALYLCASSLDSGPPYGYTFGSGTRLTVV.

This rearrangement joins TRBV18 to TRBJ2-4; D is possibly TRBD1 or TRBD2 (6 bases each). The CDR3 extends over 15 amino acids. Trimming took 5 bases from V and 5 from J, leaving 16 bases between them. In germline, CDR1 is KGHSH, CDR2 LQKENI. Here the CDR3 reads CASSSVAGQENIQYF. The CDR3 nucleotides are TGTGCCAGCTCAAGTGTCGCGGGACAAGAAAACATTCAGTACTTC.

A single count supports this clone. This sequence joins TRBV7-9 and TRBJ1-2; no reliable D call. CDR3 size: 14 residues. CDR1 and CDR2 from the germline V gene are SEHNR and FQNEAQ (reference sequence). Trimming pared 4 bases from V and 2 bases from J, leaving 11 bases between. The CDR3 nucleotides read TGTGCCAGCAGCTCGAGTAGTCCAAACTATGGCTACACCTTC. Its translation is CASSSSSPNYGYTF.

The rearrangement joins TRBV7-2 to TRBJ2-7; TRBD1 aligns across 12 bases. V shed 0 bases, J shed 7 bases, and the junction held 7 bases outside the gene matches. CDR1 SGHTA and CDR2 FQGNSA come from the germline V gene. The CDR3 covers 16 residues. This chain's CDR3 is CASSLAGDRGQREQYF. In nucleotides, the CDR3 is TGTGCCAGCAGCTTAGCCGGGGACAGGGGGCAAAGGGAGCAGTACTTC.

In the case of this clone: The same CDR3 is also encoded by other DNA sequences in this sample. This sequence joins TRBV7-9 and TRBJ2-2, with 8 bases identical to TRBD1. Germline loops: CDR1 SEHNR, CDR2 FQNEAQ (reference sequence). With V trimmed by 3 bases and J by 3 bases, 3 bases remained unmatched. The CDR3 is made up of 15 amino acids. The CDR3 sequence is CASSFGQGDTGELFF. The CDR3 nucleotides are TGTGCCAGCAGCTTCGGACAGGGCGACACCGGGGAGCTGTTTTTT. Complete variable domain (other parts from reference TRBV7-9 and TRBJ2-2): DTGVSQNPRHKITKRGQNVTFRCDPISEHNRLYWYRQTLGQGPEFLTYFQNEAQLEKSRLLSDRFSAERPKGSFSTLEIQRTEQGDSAMYLCASSFGQGDTGELFFGEGSRLTVL.

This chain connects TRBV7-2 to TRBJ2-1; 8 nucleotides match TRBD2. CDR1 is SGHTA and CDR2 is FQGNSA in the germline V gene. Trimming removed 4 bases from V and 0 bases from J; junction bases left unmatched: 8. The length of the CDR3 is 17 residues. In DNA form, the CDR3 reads TGTGCCAGCAGCTCCCGTAGCGGGGTAAGCTCCTACAATGAGCAGTTCTTC. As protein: CASSSRSGVSSYNEQFF.

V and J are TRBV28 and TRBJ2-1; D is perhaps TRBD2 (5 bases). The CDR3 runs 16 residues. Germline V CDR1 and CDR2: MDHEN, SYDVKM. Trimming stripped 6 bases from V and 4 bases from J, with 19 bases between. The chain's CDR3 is CASSQSTRGLYNEQFF. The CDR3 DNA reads TGTGCCAGCAGCCAATCCACTAGAGGCCTTTACAATGAGCAGTTCTTC. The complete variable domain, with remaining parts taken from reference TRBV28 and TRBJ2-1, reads DVKVTQSSRYLVKRTGEKVFLECVQDMDHENMFWYRQDPGLGLRLIYFSYDVKMKEKGDIPEGYSVSREKKERFSLILESASTNQTSMYLCASSQSTRGLYNEQFFGPGTRLTVL.

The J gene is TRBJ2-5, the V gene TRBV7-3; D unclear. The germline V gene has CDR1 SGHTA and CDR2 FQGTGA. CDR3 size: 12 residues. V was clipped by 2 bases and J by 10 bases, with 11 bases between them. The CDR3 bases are TGTGCCAGCAGCTTAGGGTTCGGATTCCAGTACTTC. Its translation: CASSLGFGFQYF.